Below, 22 T cell receptor beta chains from the same sample are listed, as sequenced in a study of CD8 T cells in Susac syndrome. It was with random hexamers that roughly 0.45 to 1 ug RNA was reverse transcribed. TCRdb re-analysed the immunoSEQ multiplex PCR reads in MiXCR, keeping a single row per CDR3 protein. The table includes 150,000 to 200,000 distinct CDR3 sequences, approximately 95% detected once. Sequenced sample: CD4+ T cells from PBMCs. These receptors were taken from a human donor with Susac syndrome.

This clonotype was counted once. V gene TRBV2 combines with J gene TRBJ2-3, with 12 bases matching TRBD2. V shed 6 bases, J shed 0 bases, and the junction held 7 bases outside the gene matches. CDR3 length equals 17 residues. Germline values: CDR1 SNHLY, CDR2 FYNNEI. CDR3 nucleotide sequence: TGTGCCAGCAGCGATCTTGGACTAGCGGGGAGCACAGATACGCAGTATTTT. Encoded protein: CASSDLGLAGSTDTQYF.

V is TRBV4-1 and J is TRBJ2-5; 12 bases match TRBD2. V trimming: 3 bases; J trimming: 6 bases; junction bases outside the gene matches: 11. This CDR3 spans 17 amino acids. Germline V CDR1 and CDR2: MGHRA, YSYEKL. CDR3 nucleotide sequence: TGCGCCAGCAGCCAGGAGAGACTAGCGGGGGTGAGGAAGACCCAGTACTTC. This codes for CASSQERLAGVRKTQYF.

This clonotype was counted between two and nine times. This chain connects TRBV7-9 to TRBJ1-6, with D unresolved. CDR1 and CDR2 from the germline V gene are SEHNR and FQNEAQ (reference sequence). V gave up 3 bases and J gave up 5 bases, with 8 bases separating them. The CDR3 has 14 amino acids. CDR3 coding DNA: TGTGCCAGCAGCTTGGGCGGAGATAATTCACCCCTCCACTTT. Encoded protein: CASSLGGDNSPLHF.

This clonotype was recorded only once. This chain joins TRBV5-1 and TRBJ2-3, with 8 bases aligning to TRBD1. Germline values: CDR1 SGHRS, CDR2 YFSETQ. J lost 4 bases, V lost 4 bases, and 2 bases had no gene match. The CDR3 is 13 amino acids. CDR3 bases: TGCGCCAGCAGCGGACAGGGCCCAGATACGCAGTATTTT. This translates into CASSGQGPDTQYF.

This chain's CDR3 is CASSPYQTAEAFF. The CDR3 DNA reads as TGTGCCAGCAGCCCCTACCAGACGGCCGAAGCTTTCTTT. The rearrangement links TRBV11-2 to TRBJ1-1; no reliable D call. Germline CDR1 is SGHAT and CDR2 is FQNNGV. The ends were cut back, 5 bases at V and 8 bases at J, with 15 bases in the middle. The CDR3 consists of 13 residues.

The chain recombines TRBV20-1 with TRBJ1-4; TRBD1 agrees at 8 bases. V shed 5 bases, J shed 0 bases, and the junction held 8 bases outside the gene matches. The V gene's germline CDR1 is DFQATT and CDR2 SNEGSKA (reference sequence). This CDR3 spans 16 amino acids. In nucleotides, the CDR3 is TGCAGTGCTGGGTTGGGACAGGTTGCAACTAATGAAAAACTGTTTTTT. Protein: CSAGLGQVATNEKLFF.

The chain joins TRBV3-1 to TRBJ2-3; D possibly corresponds to TRBD2 (6 bases). CDR1 and CDR2 (germline): LGHDT, YNNKEL (reference sequence). Trimming removed 5 bases from V and 2 bases from J, with 17 bases in between. The CDR3 length is 16 residues. CDR3 sequence: CASSYLAVTNTDTQYF. The CDR3 DNA reads as TGTGCCAGCAGCTACTTAGCGGTTACCAACACAGATACGCAGTATTTT.

V is TRBV11-2 and J is TRBJ2-2; D gene unclear. Per the germline V gene, CDR1 is SGHAT and CDR2 is FQNNGV. There are 13 residues in the CDR3. V lost 5 bases and J 5 bases, leaving 9 bases between the germline ends. CDR3 nucleotide sequence: TGTGCCAGCAGCCCAGAAAAGACCGGGGAGCTGTTTTTT. Amino acid sequence: CASSPEKTGELFF. Full variable domain (rest looked up from reference TRBV11-2 and TRBJ2-2): EAGVAQSPRYKIIEKRQSVAFWCNPISGHATLYWYQQILGQGPKLLIQFQNNGVVDDSQLPKDRFSAERLKGVDSTLKIQPAKLEDSAVYLCASSPEKTGELFFGEGSRLTVL.

The chain combines TRBV6-2 or TRBV6-3 with TRBJ2-1, with D tentatively TRBD2 (5 bases). The CDR3 is 17 amino acids. With 0 bases removed from V and 0 bases from J, the gap between germline ends came to 12 bases. Per the germline V gene, CDR1 is MNHEY and CDR2 is SVGEGT. CDR3 sequence (DNA): TGTGCCAGCAGTTACTCGACCCCGGGAATCTCCTACAATGAGCAGTTCTTC. It encodes CASSYSTPGISYNEQFF.

The gene calls are TRBV20-1 and TRBJ2-1; 8 bases agree with TRBD2. CDR1 is DFQATT and CDR2 is SNEGSKA in the germline V gene (reference sequence). V lost 3 bases to trimming and J lost 3 bases; unmatched junction nucleotides: 4. The CDR3 loop spans 14 amino acids. The CDR3 protein is CSASGGAVYNEQFF. In DNA, the CDR3 is TGCAGTGCTAGCGGGGGGGCGGTCTACAATGAGCAGTTCTTC.

The rearrangement links TRBV30 to TRBJ1-1; D gene uncertain. The CDR3 runs 15 residues. Looked up from germline, CDR1 is GTSNPN and CDR2 is SVGIG (reference sequence). V shed 0 bases and J shed 4 bases, with 15 bases lying between them. Here the CDR3 DNA reads TGTGCCTGGAGTGTTTTCCTAGGGAGTGGCACTGAAGCTTTCTTT. This encodes CAWSVFLGSGTEAFF. Using reference TRBV30 and TRBJ1-1 for the parts outside the CDR3, the full variable domain is SQTIHQWPATLVQPVGSPLSLECTVEGTSNPNLYWYRQAAGRGLQLLFYSVGIGQISSEVPQNLSASRPQDRQFILSSKKLLLSDSGFYLCAWSVFLGSGTEAFFGQGTRLTVV.

This chain connects TRBV6-1 to TRBJ2-1; 15 bases align to TRBD2. V lost 7 bases to trimming and J lost 8 bases; unmatched junction nucleotides: 6. Germline values: CDR1 MNHNS, CDR2 SASEGT. CDR3 length: 15 residues. DNA for the CDR3: TGTGCCAGCATCGGACTAGCGGGGGGGCCGCATGAGCAGTTCTTC. This translates into CASIGLAGGPHEQFF.

V and J are TRBV30 and TRBJ1-1; D is unresolved. The CDR3 loop spans 12 amino acids. Trimming took off 4 bases at V and 6 bases at J, with 12 bases between the two ends. Germline CDR1 reads GTSNPN; CDR2 reads SVGIG (reference sequence). The CDR3 reads CAWTLRVAEAFF. The CDR3 region has the DNA TGTGCCTGGACCCTCCGGGTGGCTGAAGCTTTCTTT.

This clonotype occurred once. The chain employs TRBV19 and TRBJ1-2; D gene unclear. The CDR3 loop spans 12 amino acids. Trimming pared 3 bases from V and 4 bases from J, leaving 6 bases between. Germline CDR1 is LNHDA and CDR2 is SQIVND (reference sequence). CDR3 in amino acids: CASSMVLYGYTF. CDR3 bases: TGTGCCAGTAGTATGGTACTCTATGGCTACACCTTC.

The rearrangement links TRBV28 to TRBJ1-3; 10 nucleotides agree with TRBD1. V shed 7 bases and J 4 bases; nucleotides not matched to a gene: 7. CDR3 size: 15 residues. Germline CDR1 MDHEN, CDR2 SYDVKM. CDR3 nucleotide sequence: TGTGCCAGCACCGGAGACAGGGGGCTCGGAAACACCATATATTTT. It yields the protein CASTGDRGLGNTIYF.

This clonotype showed up just once. V gene TRBV18 combines with J gene TRBJ1-1; TRBD1 matches 7 bases. Losses at the gene ends were 3 bases for V and 8 bases for J; bases not matched to a gene: 9. CDR3 length equals 14 residues. Germline CDR1 is KGHSH and CDR2 is LQKENI. CDR3 sequence: CASSPGTADTEAFF. The CDR3 DNA follows: TGTGCCAGCTCACCCGGGACAGCCGATACCGAAGCTTTCTTT. The full variable domain, its missing parts supplied by reference TRBV18 and TRBJ1-1, is NAGVMQNPRHLVRRRGQEARLRCSPMKGHSHVYWYRQLPEEGLKFMVYLQKENIIDESGMPKERFSAEFPKEGPSILRIQQVVRGDSAAYFCASSPGTADTEAFFGQGTRLTVV.

This clonotype was counted a single time. The chain employs TRBV5-5 and TRBJ2-1, with a tentative D call TRBD1 (6 bases). Trimming cost V 1 base and J 0 bases, with 14 bases left between them. This CDR3 comprises 17 residues. Per the germline V gene, CDR1 is SGHKS and CDR2 is YYEKEE (reference sequence). The CDR3 DNA is TGTGCCAGCAGCTTGTTCGTAGGGGGTAGCTCCTACAATGAGCAGTTCTTC. Its translation: CASSLFVGGSSYNEQFF.

This chain uses TRBV5-1 with TRBJ1-1, with D perhaps matching TRBD1 (5 bases). The CDR3 sequence is 13 residues long. From germline, CDR1 is SGHRS and CDR2 YFSETQ. Trimming stripped 0 bases from V and 6 bases from J, with 9 bases between. In nucleotides, the CDR3 is TGCGCCAGCAGCTTGGCCAGGGTCGCTGAAGCTTTCTTT. The encoded protein is CASSLARVAEAFF.

As DNA, the CDR3 is TGCAGTGCTAGAGAGGTTCATAGGGGGCTCGGGGGCTACACCTTC. Translated, it gives CSAREVHRGLGGYTF. The V call is TRBV20-1, the J call TRBJ1-2; the match to TRBD1 covers 7 bases. With 0 bases clipped from V and 8 bases from J, the junction kept 12 bases outside the gene matches. From germline, CDR1 is DFQATT and CDR2 SNEGSKA (reference sequence). This CDR3 comprises 15 residues.

V gene TRBV30 combines with J gene TRBJ2-7, with D perhaps TRBD2 (5 bases). The germline V gene encodes CDR1 GTSNPN and CDR2 SVGIG (reference sequence). The CDR3 sequence is 12 residues long. V was pared by 0 bases and J by 4 bases, with 7 bases between. The CDR3 reads CAWSVGIYEQYF. The CDR3 DNA is TGTGCCTGGAGTGTCGGGATTTACGAGCAGTACTTC.

The chain employs TRBV24-1 and TRBJ1-5; D is unclear. V lost 9 bases and J 2 bases, leaving 19 bases between the germline ends. Germline values: CDR1 KGHDR, CDR2 SFDVKD. This CDR3 is 16 amino acids long. CDR3 DNA sequence: TGTGCCACCTGGTGTCAAACGATAAATGGCAATCAGCCCCAGCATTTT. Protein product: CATWCQTINGNQPQHF.

The DNA for the CDR3 is TGTGCCAGCAGTCACGCGAGTAGCGGGGGCCGGAGCAATGAGCAGTTCTTC. Encoded protein: CASSHASSGGRSNEQFF. This sequence joins TRBV6-5 and TRBJ2-1; 9 bases line up with TRBD2. Unmatched junction bases numbered 14, after V lost 5 bases and J lost 6 bases. This CDR3 spans 17 amino acids. Germline V gene data show CDR1 as MNHEY and CDR2 as SVGAGI.